The rows below give T cell receptor beta chains drawn from one sample of a study of T-cell memory formation after mild COVID-19. Via MiXCR, TCRdb re-called the 5' RACE reads, giving one row per CDR3 protein. The data show 550,000 to 700,000 distinct CDR3 sequences, roughly 17% seen once. Input material: PBMCs or a T cell subset sorted from them (not recorded which). These receptors were collected from an adult woman who had mild COVID-19 (a few samples of this study predate the infection). Cell type and time point are not known. Each CDR3 is given with its conserved first and last residue. D genes are given only for firm matches. Clone size appears in some rows only: once, few, many, or a class for an expanded clone.

J gene,D gene,V gene,clone size,CDR3 DNA,CDR3 protein
TRBJ2-1,TRBD1,TRBV7-9,-,TGTGCCAGCAGCTTAGGACAGGGGGTTGGCAATGAGCAGTTCTTC,CASSLGQGVGNEQFF
TRBJ2-5,-,TRBV25-1,few,TGTGCCAGCAGTGACCTTTCGGCACACGCAGAGACCCAGTACTTC,CASSDLSAHAETQYF
TRBJ2-7,TRBD2,TRBV12-3/TRBV12-4,few,TGTGCCAGCAGTTTAGGGGGGGGGATAACTTACGAGCAGTACTTC,CASSLGGGITYEQYF
TRBJ2-1,TRBD2,TRBV28,many,TGTGCCAGCATCACCCTAGCGGGCTGGGGCAATGAGCAGTTCTTC,CASITLAGWGNEQFF
TRBJ2-2,-,TRBV19,few,TGTGCCAGTAAGCCCTATCTAGGAGGGGCCGGGGAGCTGTTTTTT,CASKPYLGGAGELFF
TRBJ2-3,-,TRBV6-2/TRBV6-3,many,TGTGCCAGCAGTCACCTGACAGATACGCAGTATTTT,CASSHLTDTQYF
TRBJ1-1,-,TRBV5-1,once,TGCGCCAGCAGCTTGATTCCCGGGGCAGACACTGAAGCTTTCTTT,CASSLIPGADTEAFF
TRBJ2-1,-,TRBV12-3/TRBV12-4,-,TGTGCCAGCAGTTTAGGCCAGGCCGAGTTCGGGGAGCAGTTCTTC,CASSLGQAEFGEQFF
TRBJ2-7,TRBD1,TRBV7-3,few,TGTGCCAGCAGCTCTACCCCCGGGACAGCCGAGCAGTACTTC,CASSSTPGTAEQYF
TRBJ2-4,TRBD2,TRBV7-2,-,TGTGCCAGCAGCTCCGGGGGGTCCCTAGCCAAAAACATTCAGTACTTC,CASSSGGSLAKNIQYF
TRBJ1-1,TRBD1,TRBV5-1,few,TGCGCCAGCAGCCTGACAGGGGTGGGGAACACTGAAGCTTTCTTT,CASSLTGVGNTEAFF
TRBJ1-1,TRBD1,TRBV27,few,TGTGCCAGCAGTTCAACCAGGACAGGGATGAACACTGAAGCTTTCTTT,CASSSTRTGMNTEAFF
TRBJ2-7,-,TRBV5-4,-,TGTGCCAGCAGCTCGACCACAGGCTCCTACGAGCAGTACTTC,CASSSTTGSYEQYF
TRBJ2-7,TRBD1,TRBV15,-,TGTGCCACCTCACCGGGACAGACCTACGAGCAGTACTTC,CATSPGQTYEQYF
TRBJ2-3,-,TRBV7-3,few,TGTGCCAGCAGCTTTTCGGGGACGGTCACAGATACGCAGTATTTT,CASSFSGTVTDTQYF
TRBJ2-2,-,TRBV5-5,many,TGTGCCAGCAGCTTGTTGGTAAACACCGGGGAGCTGTTTTTT,CASSLLVNTGELFF
TRBJ2-3,TRBD2,TRBV7-2,-,TGTGCCAGCAGCCAGCCCCGGACTAGCGGAAGCACAGATACGCAGTATTTT,CASSQPRTSGSTDTQYF
TRBJ2-5,-,TRBV29-1,-,TGCAGCGTTGAAAGATGGGCTAGCCACGGAGAGACCCAGTACTTC,CSVERWASHGETQYF
TRBJ1-3,-,TRBV6-6,-,TGTGCCAGCAGACTACTGGCATGGGGGAATGGAAACACCATATATTTT,CASRLLAWGNGNTIYF
TRBJ2-3,TRBD1,TRBV6-4,-,TGTGCCAGCAGCCCTGGACAGGCAACAGATACGCAGTATTTT,CASSPGQATDTQYF
TRBJ1-5,TRBD1,TRBV2,-,TGTGCCAGCAGTGACAGGGGGGGTTGGCCCCAGCATTTT,CASSDRGGWPQHF
TRBJ1-4,-,TRBV4-3,-,TGCGCCAGCAGCCAAGAAAGGCAGTTCCGTGAAAAACTGTTTTTT,CASSQERQFREKLFF
TRBJ1-1,-,TRBV18,few,TGTGCCAGCTCACCAAGAGAACCCACTGAAGCTTTCTTT,CASSPREPTEAFF
TRBJ2-5,-,TRBV9,-,TGTGCCAGCAGCGTAGGTGCAGGGCGCGAAGAGACCCAGTACTTC,CASSVGAGREETQYF
TRBJ2-7,-,TRBV4-1,many,TGCGCCAGCAGCCAAGGCGGCCGAAACCCCTACGAGCAGTACTTC,CASSQGGRNPYEQYF
TRBJ2-5,TRBD2,TRBV7-2,-,TGTGCCAGCAGCTTAGAGGCGGGAGGTAAAGAGACCCAGTACTTC,CASSLEAGGKETQYF
TRBJ1-1,-,TRBV29-1,-,TGCAGCGTTGTTCGCTCCCTCACTGAAGCTTTCTTT,CSVVRSLTEAFF
TRBJ1-1,-,TRBV7-3,few,TGTGCCAGCAGCTTAACCCCGGGGGACACTGAAGCTTTCTTT,CASSLTPGDTEAFF
TRBJ2-1,-,TRBV11-3,few,TGTGCCAGCAGCTCCAGCCGGAGGCGCTTATACAATGAGCAGTTCTTC,CASSSSRRRLYNEQFF
TRBJ1-5,-,TRBV10-3,-,TGTGCCATCAGTGCCTCGGTAGATAGCAATCAGCCCCAGCATTTT,CAISASVDSNQPQHF
TRBJ1-2,-,TRBV12-3/TRBV12-4,-,TGTGCCAGCAGTCAGGGTAACTATGGCTACACCTTC,CASSQGNYGYTF
TRBJ1-5,-,TRBV2,few,TGTGCCAGCAGTGAAGCGGGGGTGCGCAATCAGCCCCAGCATTTT,CASSEAGVRNQPQHF
TRBJ2-1,-,TRBV24-1,few,TGTGCCACCAGTGGTGTGGGACTCACGGATGAGCAGTTCTTC,CATSGVGLTDEQFF
TRBJ1-5,TRBD1,TRBV7-2,few,TGTGCCCGACCGACAGGGTACTCTCCCAGACATAGCAATCAGCCCCAGCATTTT,CARPTGYSPRHSNQPQHF
TRBJ1-1,-,TRBV15,few,TGTGCCACCAGCGGCTACTCCAGGGGATCCACTGAAGCTTTCTTT,CATSGYSRGSTEAFF
TRBJ2-3,-,TRBV12-3/TRBV12-4,-,TGTGCCAGCAGTACCCTTTTAGGGCCGGCAGATACGCAGTATTTT,CASSTLLGPADTQYF
TRBJ2-3,-,TRBV5-5,-,TGTGCCAGCAGCTTGTGGTCGAGCGTCACAGATACGCAGTATTTT,CASSLWSSVTDTQYF
TRBJ2-5,TRBD2,TRBV5-1,few,TGCGCCAGCAGCCTAGCGGGGGTTCTACAAGAGACCCAGTACTTC,CASSLAGVLQETQYF
TRBJ2-1,-,TRBV11-2,-,TGTGCCAGCAGACTAGTATCGGCGAGTTACAATGAGCAGTTCTTC,CASRLVSASYNEQFF
TRBJ2-5,TRBD1,TRBV7-8,few,TGTGCCAGCAGCTTATCGACAGGGGCAGAGACCCAGTACTTC,CASSLSTGAETQYF
TRBJ1-1,-,TRBV7-9,-,TGTGCCAGCAGCTTAGAGGAATGGACTGAAGCTTTCTTT,CASSLEEWTEAFF
TRBJ2-7,-,TRBV6-5,-,TGTGCCAGCAGTACTCGGTCCGGGGGCGGAAACGAGCAGTACTTC,CASSTRSGGGNEQYF
TRBJ2-1,TRBD1,TRBV12-3/TRBV12-4,few,TGTGCCAGCGGTGACCGGGACAGGGGTTCCAATGAGCAGTTCTTC,CASGDRDRGSNEQFF
TRBJ2-3,-,TRBV27,few,TGTGCCAGCAGCCCGCCTGGGGGGTACCTTCATGATACGCAGTATTTT,CASSPPGGYLHDTQYF
TRBJ2-1,TRBD2,TRBV12-3/TRBV12-4,-,TGTGCCAGCAGGGTGAGCGGGGGGGCTGGCTTTGAGCAGTTCTTC,CASRVSGGAGFEQFF
TRBJ2-5,-,TRBV29-1,few,TGCAGCGTCCCAAGCCGGGACGTCAGTGTGACCCAGTACTTC,CSVPSRDVSVTQYF
TRBJ2-1,-,TRBV29-1,few,TGCAGCGGCAAGAGGGGGGTTTACAATGAGCAGTTCTTC,CSGKRGVYNEQFF
TRBJ1-5,-,TRBV12-3/TRBV12-4,-,TGTGCCAGCAGTTTAGCGCAGGGTAGCAATCAGCCCCAGCATTTT,CASSLAQGSNQPQHF
TRBJ2-5,-,TRBV19,many,TGTGCCAGTAAAGATGGAGGAGGGATCCAAGAGACCCAGTACTTC,CASKDGGGIQETQYF
TRBJ2-3,-,TRBV29-1,few,TGCAGCGTTGAAATCGGCAGGACAGATACGCAGTATTTT,CSVEIGRTDTQYF
TRBJ2-2,TRBD2,TRBV12-3/TRBV12-4,few,TGTGCCAGTGCGGGGGAAAACACCGGGGAGCTGTTTTTT,CASAGENTGELFF
TRBJ1-5,TRBD1,TRBV20-1,few,TGCAGTGCTAGAGTGGGGGACAGGGGGCGGGTGCAGCCCCAGCATTTT,CSARVGDRGRVQPQHF
TRBJ2-2,-,TRBV24-1,many,TGTGCCACCATGAAGGACAGCACCGGGGAGCTGTTTTTT,CATMKDSTGELFF
TRBJ2-7,-,TRBV15,-,TGTGCCACCAGCAGAGATTCGTTATTAGCCCCCAGGGAGCAGTACTTC,CATSRDSLLAPREQYF